The next 24 T cell receptor beta chains were all read from a single sample in a study of blood T cell repertoires in COVID-19. Assay: immunoSEQ multiplex PCR; the TCRdb copy retains only in-frame clones and omits some. The sample lists about 220,000 clones, about nine tenths occurring once. Specimen: PBMCs or T cells enriched from blood (not recorded which). The receptors shown here come from a woman in her thirties or forties with acute COVID-19.

The chain combines TRBV3-1 (or the pseudogene TRBV3-2) with TRBJ1-1; D not resolved. Trimming left V 3 bases short and J 3 bases short, with 8 bases between. This CDR3 has 13 amino acids. Germline V gene data show CDR1 as LGHDT and CDR2 as YNNKEL (reference sequence). The chain's CDR3 is CASSQGRYTEAFF. DNA of the CDR3: TGTGCCAGCAGCCAGGGGAGATACACTGAAGCTTTCTTT.

The V and J genes are TRBV21-1 and TRBJ2-1; TRBD2, the D gene given by the table, was not confirmed from the DNA. TRBV21-1 is an annotated pseudogene. This CDR3 is built from 19 residues. CDR3 region: CASSKELAGGPDSYNEQFF. For the CDR3, the DNA is TGTGCCAGCAGCAAGGAACTAGCGGGAGGCCCTGACTCCTACAATGAGCAGTTCTTC.

This rearrangement joins TRBV24-1 to TRBJ2-5; 7 bases map to TRBD2. CDR3 length: 15 residues. Germline CDR1 and CDR2: KGHDR and SFDVKD. V lost 3 bases, J lost 5 bases, and 8 bases stayed unmatched. The CDR3 region has the DNA TGTGCCACCAGTGATCCTAGCGGAACTGGGGAGACCCAGTACTTC. The encoded protein is CATSDPSGTGETQYF.

The chain has TRBV5-1 and TRBJ1-2; D remains ambiguous. Per germline, CDR1 SGHRS and CDR2 YFSETQ. The CDR3 has 13 residues. V was trimmed by 2 bases and J by 6 bases, leaving 11 bases between them. CDR3 DNA sequence: TGCGCCAGCAGCTTAACACCGGGGAATGGCTACACCTTC. It is translated as CASSLTPGNGYTF.

The chain is built from TRBV15 and TRBJ1-5, with unresolved D. Germline V gives CDR1 LNHNV, CDR2 YYDKDF (reference sequence). Trimming left V 0 bases short and J 5 bases short, with 11 bases between. The CDR3 is 15 residues long. The CDR3 sequence: CATSRDPGRDQPQHF. The CDR3 nucleotides are TGTGCCACCAGCAGAGATCCCGGGAGGGATCAGCCCCAGCATTTT. Full variable domain (rest looked up from reference TRBV15 and TRBJ1-5): DAMVIQNPRYQVTQFGKPVTLSCSQTLNHNVMYWYQQKSSQAPKLLFHYYDKDFNNEADTPDNFQSRRPNTSFCFLDIRSPGLGDTAMYLCATSRDPGRDQPQHFGDGTRLSIL.

The chain is built from TRBV10-3 and TRBJ1-1, with 7 nucleotides matching TRBD1. This CDR3 comprises 14 residues. Germline-derived CDR1 and CDR2 are ENHRY and SYGVKD. J was trimmed by 4 bases and V by 8 bases; bases with no gene match: 10. CDR3 DNA sequence: TGTGCCATCCGCAAAGAACAGGGGTCCACTGAAGCTTTCTTT. Protein sequence: CAIRKEQGSTEAFF.

The V and J genes are TRBV5-6 and TRBJ2-6; 8 bases line up with TRBD1. The CDR3 loop spans 16 amino acids. Germline V gene data show CDR1 as SGHDT and CDR2 as YYEEEE. The ends lost 5 bases at V and 0 bases at J; junction bases unmatched: 4. CDR3 DNA sequence: TGTGCCAGCAGGCCGACAGGGGTCTCTGGGGCCAACGTCCTGACTTTC. It specifies CASRPTGVSGANVLTF.

This rearrangement joins TRBV7-8 to TRBJ1-5; D remains unclear. CDR3 size: 17 residues. CDR1 is SGHVS and CDR2 is FQNEAQ in the germline V gene. The germline V and J ends were trimmed by 0 bases and 2 bases, with 14 bases remaining between them. This CDR3 is CASSLALDGGGNQPQHF. The CDR3 region has the DNA TGTGCCAGCAGCTTAGCCCTGGACGGCGGGGGCAATCAGCCCCAGCATTTT.

The rearrangement uses TRBV5-1 and TRBJ2-3, with a weak D call TRBD2 (5 bases). This CDR3 spans 15 amino acids. Trimming stripped 1 base from V and 0 bases from J, with 9 bases between. Germline CDR1 reads SGHRS; CDR2 reads YFSETQ. CDR3: CASSLTSTSTDTQYF. The CDR3 DNA follows: TGCGCCAGCAGCTTGACTAGTACTAGCACAGATACGCAGTATTTT.

The chain links TRBV11-2 to TRBJ1-6, with 11 bases identical to TRBD1. The CDR3 has 16 amino acids. The V and J ends lost 5 bases and 10 bases, in that order; junction bases with no gene match: 10. Germline V gene sequence: CDR1 SGHAT, CDR2 FQNNGV. CDR3 nucleotide sequence: TGTGCCAGCAGCCCAGTGGGGACAGGGGGTAGATCACCCCTCCACTTT. Translating gives CASSPVGTGGRSPLHF.

The chain uses TRBV20-1 and TRBJ2-1, with a tentative D call TRBD2 (6 bases). CDR1 and CDR2 (germline): DFQATT, SNEGSKA (reference sequence). V was cut by 7 bases and J by 6 bases, with 10 bases left in between. The CDR3 totals 11 residues. CDR3 sequence reads: CSGLGGNEQFF. The CDR3 coding sequence is TGCAGTGGATTGGGAGGCAATGAGCAGTTCTTC.

The chain couples TRBV24-1 to TRBJ1-2; the D gene is possibly TRBD1 (5 bases). The germline V gene has CDR1 KGHDR and CDR2 SFDVKD. This CDR3 contains 14 residues. The V gene lost 7 bases and the J gene lost 4 bases, with 15 bases spanning the gap. CDR3 amino acids: CATSPAAGFYGYTF. The DNA of the CDR3 is TGTGCCACCAGCCCGGCGGCAGGGTTCTATGGCTACACCTTC.

V and J are TRBV15 and TRBJ1-2; TRBD1 agrees at 8 bases. The CDR3 is made up of 15 amino acids. Germline V gene sequence: CDR1 LNHNV, CDR2 YYDKDF (reference sequence). Germline trimming cut 1 base from V and 3 bases from J; bases unmatched to any gene: 4. CDR3 region: CATSRGGTGDYGYTF. The DNA of the CDR3 is TGTGCCACCAGCAGAGGAGGGACAGGCGACTATGGCTACACCTTC.

The rearrangement uses TRBV11-3 and TRBJ1-6, with D maybe TRBD1 (6 bases). Trimming pared 2 bases from V and 9 bases from J, leaving 14 bases between. The CDR3 totals 15 residues. Germline CDR1 is SGHNT and CDR2 is YENEEA. CDR3 in amino acids: CASSLRGGPGSPLHF. As DNA, the CDR3 is TGTGCCAGCAGCTTAAGGGGGGGACCCGGTTCACCCCTCCACTTT.

The chain employs TRBV5-8 and TRBJ2-1, with D possibly TRBD1 on 6 matching bases. The CDR3 is 13 amino acids. CDR1 is SGHTS, CDR2 YDEGEE, per germline. Trimming took 4 bases from V and 4 from J, leaving 9 bases between them. In DNA form, the CDR3 reads TGTGCCAGCAGCGGCGACAGGTACAATGAGCAGTTCTTC. It translates to CASSGDRYNEQFF.

This chain uses TRBV5-1 with TRBJ2-1; D is unresolved. The germline V and J ends were trimmed by 0 bases and 5 bases, with 12 bases remaining between them. The CDR3 is made up of 15 amino acids. Germline V gives CDR1 SGHRS, CDR2 YFSETQ. DNA of the CDR3: TGCGCCAGCAGCTTGGGAACCGCGTCTGACAATGAGCAGTTCTTC. This gives the protein CASSLGTASDNEQFF.

This clone was observed once. This chain joins TRBV7-2 and TRBJ2-3; 8 bases align to TRBD2. Germline V gene sequence: CDR1 SGHTA, CDR2 FQGNSA. The V and J ends lost 6 bases and 0 bases, in that order; junction bases with no gene match: 14. The CDR3 is 18 amino acids. DNA for the CDR3: TGTGCCAGCAGTCACCGAACGACTAGCGCATCTAGCACAGATACGCAGTATTTT. This translates into CASSHRTTSASSTDTQYF.

V and J are TRBV15 and TRBJ2-7, with a weak D call TRBD2 (6 bases). Germline lookup yields CDR1 LNHNV and CDR2 YYDKDF (reference sequence). Trimming removed 0 bases from V and 5 bases from J, with 11 bases in between. This CDR3 contains 14 residues. The CDR3 reads CATSRDIGTDEQYF. As DNA, the CDR3 is TGTGCCACCAGCAGAGATATCGGGACTGACGAGCAGTACTTC.

The V gene is TRBV5-4, the J gene TRBJ1-1; D not certain. Trimming took off 4 bases at V and 3 bases at J, with 7 bases between the two ends. This CDR3 has 12 amino acids. The germline V gene has CDR1 SGHNT and CDR2 YYREEE (reference sequence). The CDR3 region has the DNA TGTGCCAGCAGCCGAACTGACACTGAAGCTTTCTTT. This codes for CASSRTDTEAFF. The whole variable domain, remainder taken from reference TRBV5-4 and TRBJ1-1, is ETGVTQSPTHLIKTRGQQVTLRCSSQSGHNTVSWYQQALGQGPQFIFQYYREEENGRGNFPPRFSGLQFPNYSSELNVNALELDDSALYLCASSRTDTEAFFGQGTRLTVV.

Note on this clone: Other DNA sequences in the same sample also yield this CDR3. The chain employs TRBV5-1 and TRBJ1-4; TRBD1 matches 7 bases. Per germline, CDR1 SGHRS and CDR2 YFSETQ. V shed 4 bases and J 4 bases; nucleotides not matched to a gene: 7. CDR3 length equals 15 residues. CDR3 nucleotides: TGCGCCAGCAGCACTACCGGGACAGTTAATGAAAAACTGTTTTTT. Its protein is CASSTTGTVNEKLFF.

The genes are TRBV19 and TRBJ2-6; 9 bases are shared with TRBD1. Germline V CDR1 and CDR2: LNHDA, SQIVND (reference sequence). The CDR3 runs to 18 residues. J lost 1 base, V lost 5 bases, and 9 bases had no gene match. Here the CDR3 DNA reads TGTGCCAGTAGTTTCACAGGGGGCGCTGGATCTGGGGCCAACGTCCTGACTTTC. This codes for CASSFTGGAGSGANVLTF. Drawing the rest from reference TRBV19 and TRBJ2-6, the complete variable domain is DGGITQSPKYLFRKEGQNVTLSCEQNLNHDAMYWYRQDPGQGLRLIYYSQIVNDFQKGDIAEGYSVSREKKESFPLTVTSAQKNPTAFYLCASSFTGGAGSGANVLTFGAGSRLTVL.

The rearrangement uses TRBV30 and TRBJ1-2; 9 bases agree with TRBD1. The ends lost 4 bases at V and 10 bases at J; junction bases unmatched: 10. Looked up from germline, CDR1 is GTSNPN and CDR2 is SVGIG (reference sequence). This CDR3 comprises 13 residues. The CDR3 DNA is TGTGCCTGGACCCAGGACAGGGGAAAAATCTACACCTTC. Amino acids: CAWTQDRGKIYTF.

The chain links TRBV10-1 to TRBJ2-2, with a tentative D call TRBD1 (5 bases). This CDR3 is built from 15 residues. Germline V lookup: CDR1 WNHNN, CDR2 SYGVQD (reference sequence). Trimming removed 2 bases from V and 4 bases from J, with 11 bases in between. The CDR3 here is CASSETGRGTGELFF. For the CDR3, the DNA is TGCGCCAGCAGTGAGACAGGCCGTGGCACCGGGGAGCTGTTTTTT.

In DNA form, the CDR3 reads TGTGCCAGCAGTTTAGGAGGGATCAATGAGCAGTTCTTC. Amino acids: CASSLGGINEQFF. This chain connects TRBV12-3 or TRBV12-4 to TRBJ2-1; D perhaps matches TRBD2 (5 bases). This CDR3 region has 13 residues. V was clipped by 1 base and J by 6 bases, with 7 bases between them.